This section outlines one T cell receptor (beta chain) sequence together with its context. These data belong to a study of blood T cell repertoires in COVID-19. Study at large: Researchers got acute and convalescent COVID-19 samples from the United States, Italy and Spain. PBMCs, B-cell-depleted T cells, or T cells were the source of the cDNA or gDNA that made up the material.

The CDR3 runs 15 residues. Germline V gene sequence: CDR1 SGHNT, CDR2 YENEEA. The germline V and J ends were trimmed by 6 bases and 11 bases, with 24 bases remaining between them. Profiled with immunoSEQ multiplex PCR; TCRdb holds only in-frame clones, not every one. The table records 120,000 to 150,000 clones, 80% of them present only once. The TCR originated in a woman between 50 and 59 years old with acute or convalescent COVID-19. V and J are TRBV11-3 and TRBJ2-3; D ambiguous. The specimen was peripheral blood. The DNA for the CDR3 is TGTGCCAGCAGTCTTTCCCCGGCGGCCTCTAGTAAGCAGTATTTT. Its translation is CASSLSPAASSKQYF.